Following are 3 T cell receptor beta chains from one sample sequenced in a study of blood T cell repertoires in COVID-19. Profiling relied on immunoSEQ multiplex PCR, and the TCRdb table lists in-frame clones only, not all of them. The table lists a few hundred thousand clones, roughly four fifths of them singletons. Sequenced: PBMCs or T cells enriched from blood (not recorded which). Receptors originate from a woman in her forties or fifties who had recovered from COVID-19.

V is TRBV19 and J is TRBJ2-3, with 9 bases matching TRBD1. CDR1 is LNHDA and CDR2 is SQIVND in the germline V gene (reference sequence). This CDR3 is 16 amino acids long. J gave up 4 bases and V 5 bases, and 10 bases lay outside the gene matches. The CDR3 sequence: CASSSPTGGVPDTQYF. In nucleotides, the CDR3 is TGTGCCAGTAGTTCTCCGACAGGGGGGGTTCCAGATACGCAGTATTTT.

CDR3 in DNA: TGTGCCAGCAGCCTTAATCTAGAAAAACTGTTTTTT. Translation: CASSLNLEKLFF. V gene TRBV7-9 combines with J gene TRBJ1-4; no firm D call. The V end lost 5 bases, the J end lost 8 bases, and 9 bases lay between the germline ends. CDR1 SEHNR and CDR2 FQNEAQ come from the germline V gene (reference sequence). The CDR3 has 12 residues. Using reference TRBV7-9 and TRBJ1-4 for the parts outside the CDR3, the full variable domain is DTGVSQNPRHKITKRGQNVTFRCDPISEHNRLYWYRQTLGQGPEFLTYFQNEAQLEKSRLLSDRFSAERPKGSFSTLEIQRTEQGDSAMYLCASSLNLEKLFFGSGTQLSVL.

V and J are TRBV9 and TRBJ2-1; 9 positions agree with TRBD2. With V trimmed by 1 base and J by 8 bases, 4 bases remained unmatched. The CDR3 totals 14 residues. Germline V lookup: CDR1 SGDLS, CDR2 YYNGEE. CDR3 DNA sequence: TGTGCCAGCAGCGTACTAGCGGGAAGGGATGAGCAGTTCTTC. The encoded protein is CASSVLAGRDEQFF.